These 10 T cell receptor beta chains came from one sample sequenced in a study of cytomegalovirus exposure and HLA in healthy donors (dated by TCRdb to 2016 to 2017). Libraries were made using the immunoSEQ multiplex PCR assay. TCRdb retrieved this table from immuneACCESS and kept in-frame rearrangements only. Not all clones are present; in checked studies, unresolved V genes account for under half, and no reason is known for the remainder. The sample profile shows some 170,000 clones; 86% of them were found once. Roughly 5.8% of the sample is taken by the ten largest. The sample taken for sequencing was PBMCs. The receptors here all came from a woman aged 25 to 45 in good health and CMV-seronegative.

The V call is TRBV6-6, the J call TRBJ2-1; 10 nucleotides line up with TRBD1. The CDR3 length is 15 residues. Germline V gene sequence: CDR1 MNHNY, CDR2 SVGAGI (reference sequence). J was trimmed by 2 bases and V by 4 bases; bases with no gene match: 2. CDR3 region: CASSSTGGAYNEQFF. CDR3 coding DNA: TGTGCCAGCAGTTCGACAGGGGGCGCCTACAATGAGCAGTTCTTC.

Here the CDR3 reads CASSGSVLTSTDTQYF. The CDR3 nucleotides are TGTGCCAGCAGTGGTTCTGTCCTCACTAGCACAGATACGCAGTATTTT. The chain has TRBV2 and TRBJ2-3; D call uncertain. V was pared by 4 bases and J by 0 bases, with 14 bases between. The germline V gene has CDR1 SNHLY and CDR2 FYNNEI. CDR3 length: 16 residues. Using reference TRBV2 and TRBJ2-3 for the parts outside the CDR3, the full variable domain is EPEVTQTPSHQVTQMGQEVILRCVPISNHLYFYWYRQILGQKVEFLVSFYNNEISEKSEIFDDQFSVERPDGSNFTLKIRSTKLEDSAMYFCASSGSVLTSTDTQYFGPGTRLTVL.

This clone has a handful of counts. The V call is TRBV7-2, the J call TRBJ2-5; D is unclear. V was shortened by 0 bases and J by 4 bases, with 0 bases between the two germline ends. The CDR3 runs to 11 residues. Germline values: CDR1 SGHTA, CDR2 FQGNSA. The CDR3 reads CASSLAETQYF. For the CDR3, the DNA is TGTGCCAGCAGCTTAGCAGAGACCCAGTACTTC.

The rearrangement joins TRBV6-5 to TRBJ2-7; D may be TRBD1 (6 bases). Germline V gives CDR1 MNHEY, CDR2 SVGAGI. The V end lost 6 bases, the J end lost 1 base, and 10 bases lay between the germline ends. CDR3 length: 13 residues. The chain's CDR3 is CASSRTESYEQYF. CDR3 nucleotide sequence: TGTGCCAGCAGCCGGACAGAATCCTACGAGCAGTACTTC.

The gene calls are TRBV7-2 and TRBJ1-2, with a tentative D call TRBD1 (6 bases). CDR1 and CDR2 (germline): SGHTA, FQGNSA. CDR3 length equals 15 residues. Trimming took 3 bases from V and 4 from J, leaving 15 bases between them. The CDR3: CASSFADRLIYGYTF. The CDR3 nucleotides read TGTGCCAGCAGCTTCGCAGACAGGCTCATCTATGGCTACACCTTC. The full variable domain, its missing parts supplied by reference TRBV7-2 and TRBJ1-2, is GAGVSQSPSNKVTEKGKDVELRCDPISGHTALYWYRQSLGQGLEFLIYFQGNSAPDKSGLPSDRFSAERTGGSVSTLTIQRTQQEDSAVYLCASSFADRLIYGYTFGSGTRLTVV.

V and J are TRBV2 and TRBJ1-5; D possibly corresponds to TRBD1 (6 bases). This CDR3 spans 16 amino acids. Trimming took 4 bases from V and 0 from J, leaving 13 bases between them. CDR1 and CDR2 (germline): SNHLY, FYNNEI. CDR3 region: CASSARDTLSNQPQHF. The CDR3 nucleotides are TGTGCCAGCAGTGCCCGGGACACCCTTAGCAATCAGCCCCAGCATTTT.

The chain employs TRBV4-2 and TRBJ1-4; D perhaps matches TRBD1 (5 bases). The CDR3 consists of 16 residues. V was trimmed by 4 bases and J by 5 bases, leaving 17 bases between them. CDR1 is LGHNA, CDR2 YNFKEQ, per germline. The CDR3 coding sequence is TGTGCCAGCAGCCCTCGGGTTGAGGGGCTGAATGAAAAACTGTTTTTT. The encoded protein is CASSPRVEGLNEKLFF.

The chain has TRBV16 and TRBJ2-2; no firm D call. Germline-derived CDR1 and CDR2 are KGHSY and FQNENV. V was pared by 2 bases and J by 6 bases, with 10 bases between. The length of the CDR3 is 14 residues. The CDR3 coding sequence is TGTGCCAGCAGCCAAGGGTCGTTGGCCGGGGAGCTGTTTTTT. Amino acids: CASSQGSLAGELFF.

J is TRBJ1-2 and V is TRBV5-6; 7 bases fit TRBD1. This CDR3 contains 13 residues. Germline loops: CDR1 SGHDT, CDR2 YYEEEE. Germline trimming cut 2 bases from V and 3 bases from J; bases unmatched to any gene: 1. The CDR3 sequence: CASSFGTDYGYTF. CDR3 coding DNA: TGTGCCAGCAGCTTCGGGACAGACTATGGCTACACCTTC.

The chain uses TRBV25-1 and TRBJ1-1; no firm D call. V was trimmed by 2 bases and J by 1 base, leaving 11 bases between them. This CDR3 contains 15 residues. From germline, CDR1 is MGHDK and CDR2 SYGVNS. The CDR3 DNA sequence: TGTGCCAGCAGTGAAACGGTGATAGCGAACACTGAAGCTTTCTTT. It yields the protein CASSETVIANTEAFF.